This passage covers 13 T cell receptor beta chains from one sample sequenced in a study of OX40 agonist ivuxolimab in advanced cancers. The repertoire was sequenced with immunoSEQ multiplex PCR; TCRdb's copy has only in-frame clones and lacks some. The table has some 70,000 clones, more than 85% seen once. The sequenced sample was CD4+ or CD8+ T cells sorted from blood, obtained in a trial of the OX40 agonist ivuxolimab. The source is an adult with an advanced solid tumor such as melanoma, head and neck, liver or kidney cancer.

CDR3 sequence: CAWSMSTTHPQETQYF. DNA for the CDR3: TGTGCCTGGAGTATGAGTACGACCCACCCTCAAGAGACCCAGTACTTC. J is TRBJ2-5 and V is TRBV30; no clear D. V was clipped by 2 bases and J by 2 bases, with 18 bases between them. Germline V CDR1 and CDR2: GTSNPN, SVGIG (reference sequence). The CDR3 has 16 amino acids. Looking up the rest from reference TRBV30 and TRBJ2-5 gives the full variable domain: SQTIHQWPATLVQPVGSPLSLECTVEGTSNPNLYWYRQAAGRGLQLLFYSVGIGQISSEVPQNLSASRPQDRQFILSSKKLLLSDSGFYLCAWSMSTTHPQETQYFGPGTRLLVL.

The gene calls are TRBV2 and TRBJ1-2; a weak D match, TRBD1 (6 bases). Germline CDR1 and CDR2: SNHLY and FYNNEI. The CDR3 runs to 14 residues. V shed 6 bases and J shed 0 bases, with 11 bases lying between them. The CDR3 sequence: CASRVDRSNYGYTF. The CDR3 coding sequence is TGTGCCAGCAGGGTGGACAGATCTAACTATGGCTACACCTTC.

The CDR3 coding sequence is TGTGCCACCAGCAGAGATGAAGGGTGGCAGGGCAATGAGCAGTTCTTC. Its translation is CATSRDEGWQGNEQFF. This chain connects TRBV15 to TRBJ2-1; D may be TRBD1 (5 bases). V was shortened by 0 bases and J by 6 bases, with 15 bases between the two germline ends. The V gene's germline CDR1 is LNHNV and CDR2 YYDKDF (reference sequence). The CDR3 contains 16 residues.

Details on this clone: At one boundary the junction diverges from the germline segment, which might be a read error. The CDR3 DNA is TGTGCTAGCAGCTTATCAGGGCCAGGAGGAAAAGAGACCCAGTACTTC. Its translation: CASSLSGPGGKETQYF. The rearrangement links TRBV7-7 to TRBJ2-5; TRBD1 or TRBD2 may be the D gene (5 bases each). Germline-derived CDR1 and CDR2 are SSHAT and FNYEAQ (reference sequence). This CDR3 is built from 16 residues.

This sequence joins TRBV18 and TRBJ2-2, with no clear D. Germline CDR1 and CDR2: KGHSH and LQKENI. The CDR3 totals 12 residues. V was shortened by 5 bases and J by 6 bases, with 7 bases between the two germline ends. CDR3 nucleotides: TGTGCCAGCTCAGAATCGCCCGGGGAGCTGTTTTTT. This translates into CASSESPGELFF.

The chain carries TRBV6-6 and TRBJ2-3; D is tentatively TRBD1 or TRBD2 (5 bases each). This CDR3 comprises 16 residues. Germline CDR1 is MNHNY and CDR2 is SVGAGI (reference sequence). Trimming removed 6 bases at V and 2 bases at J, with 18 bases between. The CDR3 coding sequence is TGTGCCAGCAGCTTTGGGGCGGGCTTGTTCACAGATACGCAGTATTTT. Amino acid sequence: CASSFGAGLFTDTQYF.

V is TRBV28 and J is TRBJ2-7; 13 positions agree with TRBD2. The V gene's germline CDR1 is MDHEN and CDR2 SYDVKM. The CDR3 extends over 18 amino acids. V lost 5 bases to trimming and J lost 2 bases; unmatched junction nucleotides: 12. CDR3 DNA: TGTGCCAGCAGTAGGGGACTAGCGGGACAAAAGTCCGCCTACGAGCAGTACTTC. This sequence encodes CASSRGLAGQKSAYEQYF.

The rearrangement links TRBV14 to TRBJ1-4, with a tentative D call TRBD1 (6 bases). CDR3 length: 16 amino acids. Germline V lookup: CDR1 SGHDN, CDR2 FVKESK. The germline V and J ends were trimmed by 3 bases and 3 bases, with 14 bases remaining between them. The CDR3 loop reads CASSQGAGAANEKLFF. For the CDR3, the DNA is TGTGCCAGCAGCCAGGGGGCAGGGGCGGCTAATGAAAAACTGTTTTTT.

The chain has TRBV19 and TRBJ1-1; 9 nucleotides agree with TRBD1. Germline loops: CDR1 LNHDA, CDR2 SQIVND (reference sequence). The CDR3 covers 12 residues. The junction had 5 bases not matched to a gene; V was cut back by 5 bases and J by 10 bases. CDR3 region: CASSPGQGRAFF. The CDR3 DNA is TGTGCCAGTAGTCCGGGACAGGGAAGAGCTTTCTTT.

V gene TRBV28 combines with J gene TRBJ2-4; 7 bases agree with TRBD2. CDR1 is MDHEN and CDR2 is SYDVKM in the germline V gene. The CDR3 consists of 15 residues. The ends lost 3 bases at V and 8 bases at J; junction bases unmatched: 10. Here the CDR3 DNA reads TGTGCCAGCAGTTTGCTATCCGGGGGGAAGGACATTCAGTACTTC. It is translated as CASSLLSGGKDIQYF.

This sequence joins TRBV7-2 and TRBJ2-2, with D perhaps TRBD1 or TRBD2 (6 bases each). Germline CDR1 is SGHTA and CDR2 is FQGNSA. Trimming took 6 bases from V and 3 from J, leaving 17 bases between them. The CDR3 sequence is 16 residues long. This chain's CDR3 is CASSFLRGTYTGELFF. CDR3 in DNA: TGTGCCAGCAGTTTTCTCCGGGGGACATACACCGGGGAGCTGTTTTTT.

This clone appeared a few times. The rearrangement uses TRBV28 and TRBJ1-2; no clear D gene. V lost 7 bases to trimming and J lost 4 bases, with 13 bases between them. This CDR3 contains 13 residues. The germline CDR1 and CDR2 sequences are MDHEN and SYDVKM. The chain's CDR3 is CASNSEGLYGYTF. CDR3 DNA sequence: TGTGCCAGCAATAGTGAGGGTCTCTATGGCTACACCTTC.

This clone occurred a few times. The chain combines TRBV6-6 with TRBJ2-7, with 7 bases lining up with TRBD1. The V gene end was trimmed by 0 bases and the J gene end by 2 bases; junction bases not matched to a gene: 7. CDR3 length equals 16 residues. Looked up from germline, CDR1 is MNHNY and CDR2 is SVGAGI (reference sequence). The CDR3 here is CASSYSVTGRTYEQYF. CDR3 nucleotide sequence: TGTGCCAGCAGTTACTCGGTGACAGGGAGAACCTACGAGCAGTACTTC.